One sample yielded the 15 T cell receptor beta chains listed below, sequenced in a study of T-cell reconstitution after alpha-beta-depleted transplantation in children. Molecular barcoding with unique molecular identifiers was used for the TCRbeta library. TCRdb used MiXCR to reprocess the PCR reads, holding one entry per CDR3 protein. The sample holds about 300,000 distinct CDR3 sequences, around a tenth seen once. The specimen comprised PBMCs, sampled before TCRalphabeta/CD19-depleted stem cell transplant. The receptor source for this set is a boy less than two years old with acute myeloid leukemia, due to receive a stem cell transplant.

This sequence joins TRBV5-5 and TRBJ1-5; D is unclear. Per the germline V gene, CDR1 is SGHKS and CDR2 is YYEKEE (reference sequence). V was clipped by 1 base and J by 1 base, with 9 bases between them. The CDR3 is 15 amino acids. The CDR3 DNA follows: TGTGCCAGCAGCTTGTATCGGGGAAGCAATCAGCCCCAGCATTTT. This codes for CASSLYRGSNQPQHF.

This clonotype was observed at least ten times. The gene calls are TRBV9 and TRBJ2-7; 10 nucleotides align to TRBD2. The CDR3 is made up of 14 amino acids. The J segment lost 6 bases and the V segment lost 1 base, leaving 4 bases of the junction unmatched. Germline V lookup: CDR1 SGDLS, CDR2 YYNGEE. CDR3 sequence (DNA): TGTGCCAGCAGCGTAAGCGGGGGGGCAGGCGAGCAGTACTTC. This sequence encodes CASSVSGGAGEQYF.

As regards this clonotype: Germline is not matched at one junction end, which may reflect a read error. This chain uses TRBV5-1 with TRBJ2-1, with TRBD2 matching over 11 bases. The CDR3 is made up of 15 amino acids. CDR1 is SGHRS, CDR2 YFSETQ, per germline. This CDR3 is CASSLRLAGYNEQSF. The CDR3 DNA reads TGCGCCAGCAGCTTGAGACTAGCGGGATACAATGAGCAGTCCTTC.

In this sample, this clonotype turned up many times. The J gene is TRBJ2-1, the V gene TRBV2; possible D gene TRBD2, 7 bases. CDR1 and CDR2 (germline): SNHLY, FYNNEI. The CDR3 length is 14 residues. V lost 9 bases to trimming and J lost 4 bases, with 16 bases between them. CDR3 residues: CASSTRGGYNEQFF. The CDR3 DNA reads as TGTGCCAGTTCCACGAGGGGGGGGTACAATGAGCAGTTCTTC.

This clonotype was counted at least ten times. The rearrangement uses TRBV5-5 and TRBJ1-1; D gene ambiguous. Germline CDR1 is SGHKS and CDR2 is YYEKEE (reference sequence). The V gene lost 2 bases and the J gene lost 0 bases, with 11 bases spanning the gap. CDR3 length: 15 residues. DNA for the CDR3: TGTGCCAGCAGCTTTATGGGCGATATGAACACTGAAGCTTTCTTT. It yields the protein CASSFMGDMNTEAFF.

This clonotype was seen only a few times. The chain joins TRBV11-2 to TRBJ2-1, with a weak D call TRBD2 (6 bases). This CDR3 is built from 15 residues. Deletions cut 3 bases from V and 2 bases from J, with 11 bases between. Looked up from germline, CDR1 is SGHAT and CDR2 is FQNNGV. The CDR3 loop reads CASSFELAAYNEQFF. The CDR3 DNA reads as TGTGCCAGCAGCTTCGAACTAGCCGCCTACAATGAGCAGTTCTTC.

This clonotype was recorded many times. The CDR3 spells CAISERGQGMGEQYF. The CDR3 DNA follows: TGTGCCATCAGTGAGAGGGGACAGGGGATGGGCGAGCAGTACTTC. The gene calls are TRBV10-3 and TRBJ2-7; 10 bases align to TRBD1. This CDR3 contains 15 residues. CDR1 is ENHRY, CDR2 SYGVKD, per germline. Trimming took 2 bases from V and 6 from J; bases not matched to a gene: 7.

This clonotype was counted at least ten times. V and J are TRBV11-2 and TRBJ2-3; D is unclear. The CDR3 covers 15 residues. V was cut by 3 bases and J by 0 bases, with 10 bases left in between. The germline gives CDR1 SGHAT, CDR2 FQNNGV. CDR3 in DNA: TGTGCCAGCAGCTTTCTACTGAGTAGCACAGATACGCAGTATTTT. Amino acids: CASSFLLSSTDTQYF. Full variable domain (outside the CDR3, taken from reference TRBV11-2 and TRBJ2-3): EAGVAQSPRYKIIEKRQSVAFWCNPISGHATLYWYQQILGQGPKLLIQFQNNGVVDDSQLPKDRFSAERLKGVDSTLKIQPAKLEDSAVYLCASSFLLSSTDTQYFGPGTRLTVL.

The table lists this clonotype with many counts. The rearrangement links TRBV20-1 to TRBJ2-3; TRBD2 is a possible D gene (6 bases). CDR1 and CDR2 (germline): DFQATT, SNEGSKA (reference sequence). This CDR3 contains 11 residues. V was clipped by 8 bases and J by 5 bases, with 11 bases between them. The CDR3 here is CSPRRVDTQYF. In DNA form, the CDR3 reads TGCAGTCCCCGGAGGGTAGATACGCAGTATTTT.

This clonotype was picked up many times. The chain has TRBV20-1 and TRBJ2-1, with 13 bases identical to TRBD2. The V segment lost 1 base and the J segment 0 bases; nucleotides outside the gene matches: 9. In germline, CDR1 is DFQATT, CDR2 SNEGSKA (reference sequence). The CDR3 covers 19 residues. CDR3 amino acids: CSARGIKGLAGNSYNEQFF. The CDR3 coding sequence is TGCAGTGCTAGAGGCATAAAGGGACTAGCGGGAAACTCCTACAATGAGCAGTTCTTC.

As regards this clonotype: Just one base apart from a much larger clone, this may be a read error. This rearrangement joins TRBV18 to TRBJ1-5; unclear D gene. The CDR3 is 15 residues long. Germline CDR1 reads KGHSH; CDR2 reads LQKENI. Trimming left V 1 base short and J 3 bases short, with 10 bases between. The CDR3 DNA reads as TGTGCCAGCTCACCACTGGTCAGAATCAATCAGCCCCAGCATTTT. As protein: CASSPLVRINQPQHF.

This clonotype was observed at least ten times. The chain recombines TRBV20-1 with TRBJ1-2; no clear D gene. Germline values: CDR1 DFQATT, CDR2 SNEGSKA (reference sequence). Trimming took off 3 bases at V and 0 bases at J, with 8 bases between the two ends. CDR3 length equals 13 residues. CDR3 sequence reads: CSASSVTNYGYTF. The CDR3 region has the DNA TGCAGTGCTAGTTCAGTAACTAACTATGGCTACACCTTC.

At least ten counts were recorded for this clonotype. The V and J genes are TRBV13 and TRBJ1-4; 8 nucleotides match TRBD1. The CDR3 runs 14 residues. Looked up from germline, CDR1 is PRHDT and CDR2 is FYEKMQ (reference sequence). The V gene end was trimmed by 6 bases and the J gene end by 5 bases; junction bases not matched to a gene: 5. The CDR3 spells CASRTRDRNEKLFF. Written as DNA, the CDR3 is TGTGCCAGCAGAACCCGGGACAGGAATGAAAAACTGTTTTTT.

As to this clonotype: A much more abundant neighbour one base away suggests this may be a read error. The chain recombines TRBV7-3 with TRBJ1-2; the D is unclear. The CDR3 has 13 residues. Trimming removed 1 base from V and 6 bases from J, with 9 bases in between. Germline values: CDR1 SGHTA, CDR2 FQGTGA. CDR3 amino acids: CASSLRPSDGYTF. DNA of the CDR3: TGTGCCAGCAGCTTAAGGCCATCGGATGGCTACACCTTC.

This clonotype was counted at least ten times. The V gene is TRBV28, the J gene TRBJ1-3; D is uncertain. The CDR3 has 13 residues. V gave up 7 bases and J gave up 3 bases, with 10 bases separating them. Germline assignment: CDR1 MDHEN and CDR2 SYDVKM. In DNA, the CDR3 is TGTGCCAGCAATCCCAGATTTGGAAACACCATATATTTT. Protein product: CASNPRFGNTIYF.